This is a list of T cell receptor beta chains from one sample in a study of shared clonotypes between healthy human individuals. Only in-frame clones appear in the TCRdb table, and some are missing; sequencing was by immunoSEQ multiplex PCR. This table has 2 million to 2.5 million clones, 90% to 95% appearing once. Material for sequencing was naive CD4+ T cells from PBMCs. The source is a man younger than 30 in good health. Some clones in this sample may be carry-over from other donors' samples. Each CDR3 is given with its conserved first and last residue. Each record gives: V gene, clone size, J gene, D gene, CDR3 DNA, CDR3 protein. A D gene is named only where the DNA matches it firmly. Size values are once, few and many counts, or a class for expanded clones, and some rows have none.

>TRBV18|.|TRBJ2-5|.
TGTGCCAGCTCACCACCGAATGGGGCCAGCCAAGAGACCCAGTACTTC
CASSPPNGASQETQYF
>TRBV19|.|TRBJ2-3|TRBD2
TGTGCCAGTAGTCCCGGTGGGAGGGCTCCTGGCACAGATACGCAGTATTTT
CASSPGGRAPGTDTQYF
>TRBV5-5|once|TRBJ2-3|TRBD2
TGTGCCAGCAGTTTTGTGTTGGGAGAGGGGACCCGGGGGGCAGATACGCAGTATTTT
CASSFVLGEGTRGADTQYF
>TRBV19|.|TRBJ1-4|TRBD1
TGTGCCAGTAGTCTACTACGTCTCGGGACAGGGAATGAAAAACTGTTTTTT
CASSLLRLGTGNEKLFF
>TRBV5-4|.|TRBJ1-5|.
TGTGCCAGCAGCGTGGACATCAATCAGCCCCAGCATTTT
CASSVDINQPQHF
>TRBV28|.|TRBJ2-2|.
TGTGCCAGCAGTTTCGGGACGCCGACCGGGGAGCTGTTTTTT
CASSFGTPTGELFF
>TRBV19|.|TRBJ1-2|TRBD1
TGTGCCAGTACCCCTGGACAGGGGGGCTCGACGGGCTATGGCTACACCTTC
CASTPGQGGSTGYGYTF
>TRBV5-6|.|TRBJ1-2|.
TGTGCCAGCAGCTTTGGACGGGGCGAGGCTGGCTACACCTTC
CASSFGRGEAGYTF
>TRBV5-4|.|TRBJ2-7|.
TGTGCCAGCAGCTTGGGACTGAGGGCAGGACAGACCTACGAGCAGTACTTC
CASSLGLRAGQTYEQYF
>TRBV27|.|TRBJ1-4|TRBD1
TGTGCCAGCAGTAATCGGGACAGGGGGAATGAAAAACTGTTTTTT
CASSNRDRGNEKLFF
>TRBV4-2|.|TRBJ2-2|TRBD1
TGTGCCAGCAGCCAAGTGGGTGTGTGGACAGGGCGATCGAACACCGGGGAGCTGTTTTTT
CASSQVGVWTGRSNTGELFF
>TRBV10-1|.|TRBJ2-1|TRBD1
TGCGCCAGCAGTGAACCCGGGACAGGGGATTCGAATGAGCAGTTCTTC
CASSEPGTGDSNEQFF
>TRBV5-1|.|TRBJ2-7|.
TGCGCCAGCAGCTTGGAGGCAGGGGGGCCCACAACCTACGAGCAGTACTTC
CASSLEAGGPTTYEQYF
>TRBV15|once|TRBJ2-7|TRBD2
TGTGCCACCAGCAGGGGGGGGACTAGCGGAACCTACGAGCAGTACTTC
CATSRGGTSGTYEQYF
>TRBV25-1|.|TRBJ1-2|.
TGTGCCAGCAGTCCCCGGAAGGGCAAGGATGGCTACACCTTC
CASSPRKGKDGYTF
>TRBV19|.|TRBJ2-1|TRBD2
TGTGCCAGTAGTTTGGGAGGACTAGCGGGAAATGAGCAGTTCTTC
CASSLGGLAGNEQFF
>TRBV4-2|.|TRBJ2-7|.
TGTGCCAGCAGCCAAGATTCTAAAAGGGGTCCGTACGAGCAGTACTTC
CASSQDSKRGPYEQYF
>TRBV6-6|.|TRBJ2-5|TRBD1
TGTGCCAGCAGTTACCTTGGGACAGGGGTGCGAGAGACCCAGTACTTC
CASSYLGTGVRETQYF
>TRBV5-6|.|TRBJ1-2|.
TGTGCCAGCAGCCACGACAGCAACTATGGCTACACCTTC
CASSHDSNYGYTF
>TRBV7-2|.|TRBJ2-1|.
TGTGCCAGCAGTTATGATCTGAGGGTCTACAATGAGCAGTTCTTC
CASSYDLRVYNEQFF
>TRBV6-5|.|TRBJ2-1|.
TGTGCCAGCAGTTACTCGAGGAGGAATGAGCAGTTCTTC
CASSYSRRNEQFF
>TRBV7-2|.|TRBJ2-5|TRBD1
TGTGCCAGCAGCTTAGCAGGGGGCCTACAAGAGACCCAGTACTTC
CASSLAGGLQETQYF